This T cell receptor (beta chain) originates from a study of OX40 agonist ivuxolimab in advanced cancers. Study at large: A mean age of around 60 years, range roughly 20 to 80, was recorded, and more than 80% were male. Partial responses occurred in three patients (one hepatocellular carcinoma, two cutaneous melanoma).

V was clipped by 1 base and J by 6 bases; unmatched bases: 14. This CDR3 region has 18 residues. In germline, CDR1 is MGHRA, CDR2 YSYEKL. With baseline, cycle 4 day 1, and cycle 7 day 1 as timepoints, blood was sampled. Sequenced by immunoSEQ multiplex PCR; TCRdb stores in-frame clones only, minus some. The sample contains 70,000 to 95,000 clones, about 80% of which appear only once. The input for sequencing was CD4+ or CD8+ T cells sorted from blood, taken in a trial of the OX40 agonist ivuxolimab. This TCR was recovered from an adult with an advanced solid tumor such as melanoma, head and neck, liver or kidney cancer. The chain has TRBV4-1 and TRBJ2-5; 10 bases are shared with TRBD2. The CDR3 loop is CASSQGQSGGAHSQTQYF. As DNA, the CDR3 is TGCGCCAGCAGCCAAGGTCAAAGCGGGGGGGCCCATTCGCAGACCCAGTACTTC.